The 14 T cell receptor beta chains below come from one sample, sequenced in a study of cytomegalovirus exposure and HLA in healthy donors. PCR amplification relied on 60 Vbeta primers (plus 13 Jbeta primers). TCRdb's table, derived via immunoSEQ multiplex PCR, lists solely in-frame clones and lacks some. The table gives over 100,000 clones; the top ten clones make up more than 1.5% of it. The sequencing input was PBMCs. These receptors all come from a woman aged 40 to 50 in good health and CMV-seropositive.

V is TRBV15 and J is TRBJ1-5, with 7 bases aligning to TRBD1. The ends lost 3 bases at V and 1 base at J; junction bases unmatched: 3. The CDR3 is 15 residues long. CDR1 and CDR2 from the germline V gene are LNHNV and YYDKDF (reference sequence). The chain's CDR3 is CATSSLTGSNQPQHF. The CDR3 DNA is TGTGCCACCAGCAGTCTGACAGGGAGCAATCAGCCCCAGCATTTT.

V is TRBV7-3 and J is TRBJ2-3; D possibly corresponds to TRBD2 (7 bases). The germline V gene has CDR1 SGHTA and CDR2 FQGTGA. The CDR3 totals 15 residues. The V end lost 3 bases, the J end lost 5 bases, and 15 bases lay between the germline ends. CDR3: CASSLGGGVRDTQYF. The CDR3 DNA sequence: TGTGCCAGCAGCTTGGGAGGGGGTGTAAGAGATACGCAGTATTTT.

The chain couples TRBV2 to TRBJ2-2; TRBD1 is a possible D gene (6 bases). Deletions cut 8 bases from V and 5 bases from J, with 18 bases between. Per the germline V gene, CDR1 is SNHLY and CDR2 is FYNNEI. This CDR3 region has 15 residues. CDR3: CASGQFSFRTGELFF. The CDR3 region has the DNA TGTGCCAGCGGACAGTTTTCGTTCCGTACCGGGGAGCTGTTTTTT. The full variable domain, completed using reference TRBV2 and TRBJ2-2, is EPEVTQTPSHQVTQMGQEVILRCVPISNHLYFYWYRQILGQKVEFLVSFYNNEISEKSEIFDDQFSVERPDGSNFTLKIRSTKLEDSAMYFCASGQFSFRTGELFFGEGSRLTVL.

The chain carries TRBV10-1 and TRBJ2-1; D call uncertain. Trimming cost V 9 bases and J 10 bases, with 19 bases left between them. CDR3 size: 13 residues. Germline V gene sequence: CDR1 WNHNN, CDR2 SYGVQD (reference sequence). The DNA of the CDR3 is TGCGCCAGTTCTTACGACTCGTATACGGAGCAGTTCTTC. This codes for CASSYDSYTEQFF.

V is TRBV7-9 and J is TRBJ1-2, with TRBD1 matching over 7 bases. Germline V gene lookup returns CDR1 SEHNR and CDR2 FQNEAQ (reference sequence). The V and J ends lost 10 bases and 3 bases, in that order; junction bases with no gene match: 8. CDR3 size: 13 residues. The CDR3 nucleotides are TGTGCCATAGCTCAGGGGGGCCACTATGGCTACACCTTC. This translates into CAIAQGGHYGYTF.

CDR3 nucleotides: TGTGCCAGCAGCACCATAGCGGGAGAAGGCTCTGGGGCCAACGTCCTGACTTTC. Protein sequence: CASSTIAGEGSGANVLTF. The rearrangement uses TRBV11-2 and TRBJ2-6, with TRBD2 matching 9 bases. The germline CDR1 and CDR2 sequences are SGHAT and FQNNGV. The length of the CDR3 is 18 residues. The ends lost 5 bases at V and 0 bases at J; junction bases unmatched: 8.

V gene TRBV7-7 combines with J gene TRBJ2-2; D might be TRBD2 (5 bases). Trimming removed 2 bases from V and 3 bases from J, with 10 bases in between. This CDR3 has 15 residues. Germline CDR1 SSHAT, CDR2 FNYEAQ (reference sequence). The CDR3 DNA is TGTGCCAGCAGCTTATGGGCAGCGGACACCGGGGAGCTGTTTTTT. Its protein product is CASSLWAADTGELFF.

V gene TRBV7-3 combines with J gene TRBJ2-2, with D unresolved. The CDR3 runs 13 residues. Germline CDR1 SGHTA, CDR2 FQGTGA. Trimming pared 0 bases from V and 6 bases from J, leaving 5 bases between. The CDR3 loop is CASSLTRSGELFF. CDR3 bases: TGTGCCAGCAGCTTAACCCGGTCCGGGGAGCTGTTTTTT.

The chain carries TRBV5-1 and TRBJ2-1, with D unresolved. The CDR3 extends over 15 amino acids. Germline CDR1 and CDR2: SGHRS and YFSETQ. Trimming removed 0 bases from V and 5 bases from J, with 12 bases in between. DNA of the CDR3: TGCGCCAGCAGCTTGGCCCTAGGTTCCCACAATGAGCAGTTCTTC. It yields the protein CASSLALGSHNEQFF.

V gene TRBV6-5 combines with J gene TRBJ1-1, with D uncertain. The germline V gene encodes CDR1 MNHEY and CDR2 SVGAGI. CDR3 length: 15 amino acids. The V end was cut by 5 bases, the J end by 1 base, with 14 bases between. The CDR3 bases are TGTGCCAGCAGTCCGGCAGAGGGAAGGAACACTGAAGCTTTCTTT. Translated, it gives CASSPAEGRNTEAFF.

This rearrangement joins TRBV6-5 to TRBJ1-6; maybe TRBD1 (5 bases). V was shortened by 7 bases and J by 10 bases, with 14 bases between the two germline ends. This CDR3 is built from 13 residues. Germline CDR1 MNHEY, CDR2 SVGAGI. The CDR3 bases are TGTGCCAGCAAAGGGCAGGGTGGGTCACCCCTCCACTTT. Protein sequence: CASKGQGGSPLHF.

In DNA form, the CDR3 reads TGCGCCAGCAGCTTCCTGCCCGGGACTAGCGGGGATAGATCCTACGAGCAGTACTTC. This encodes CASSFLPGTSGDRSYEQYF. V gene TRBV5-1 combines with J gene TRBJ2-7; 13 nucleotides match TRBD2. The CDR3 runs 19 residues. V lost 2 bases and J lost 1; bases outside the gene matches: 12. The V gene's germline CDR1 is SGHRS and CDR2 YFSETQ.

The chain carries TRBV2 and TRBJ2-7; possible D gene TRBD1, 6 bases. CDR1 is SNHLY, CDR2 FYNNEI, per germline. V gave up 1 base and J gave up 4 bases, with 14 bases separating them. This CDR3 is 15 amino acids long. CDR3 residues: CASSEVGAGSYEQYF. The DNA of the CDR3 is TGTGCCAGCAGTGAAGTGGGGGCAGGGAGTTACGAGCAGTACTTC.

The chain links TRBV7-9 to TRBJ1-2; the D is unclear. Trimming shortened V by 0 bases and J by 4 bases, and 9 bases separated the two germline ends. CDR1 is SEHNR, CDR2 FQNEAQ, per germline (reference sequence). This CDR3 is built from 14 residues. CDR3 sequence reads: CASSLAGGSYGYTF. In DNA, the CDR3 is TGTGCCAGCAGCTTAGCGGGAGGGTCCTATGGCTACACCTTC.